These T cell receptor beta chains were read from a single sample in a study of blood T cell repertoires in COVID-19. Data came from immunoSEQ multiplex PCR; TCRdb stores just in-frame clones and leaves some out. The sample records over 100,000 clones, approximately 78% being singletons. The sample taken for sequencing was peripheral blood. The receptors here all came from a man in his 70s with acute or convalescent COVID-19. Each CDR3 is given with its conserved first and last residue. The D gene is left open where the match is weak. Only some rows state a clone size, as once, few, many or a class for expanded clones.

v_gene	d_gene	j_gene	abundance	CDR3nt	CDR3aa
TRBV6-1	.	TRBJ1-2	once	TGTGCCAGCAGTGAAAATACAGGCTACTATGGCTACACCTTC	CASSENTGYYGYTF
TRBV28	.	TRBJ2-5	.	TGTGCCAGCAGTTTTAGAGGGAGTGGCCAAGAGACCCAGTACTTC	CASSFRGSGQETQYF
TRBV5-1	TRBD1	TRBJ1-2	.	TGCGCCAGCAGCTTGAGCGGACAGGGGATGTGGGGCTACACCTTC	CASSLSGQGMWGYTF
TRBV7-8	.	TRBJ2-5	few	TGTGCCAGCAGCTTAGTTGTAGCGACCCAAGAGACCCAGTACTTC	CASSLVVATQETQYF
TRBV5-1	.	TRBJ1-3	.	TGCGCCAGCAGTTCCGGGACATCAAGCTCTGGAAACACCATATATTTT	CASSSGTSSSGNTIYF
TRBV28	TRBD1	TRBJ1-5	.	TGTGCCAGCAGTTTATACCAGGGGGCCAATCAGCCCCAGCATTTT	CASSLYQGANQPQHF
TRBV6-6	.	TRBJ1-1	.	TGTGCCAGCACCGACCAGGGAGGCACTGAAGCTTTCTTT	CASTDQGGTEAFF
TRBV11-2	.	TRBJ2-7	.	TGTGCCAGCAGCTTAAGCGGAGTGGGCTCCTACGAGCAGTACTTC	CASSLSGVGSYEQYF
TRBV19	TRBD1	TRBJ2-7	few	TGTGCCAGTGGGACAGCCTACGAGCAGTACTTC	CASGTAYEQYF
TRBV4-2	.	TRBJ2-3	.	TGTGCCAGCAGCCAAGATCGGGACATAAAGACAGCGCCGGTGGGCACAGATACGCAGTATTTT	CASSQDRDIKTAPVGTDTQYF
TRBV5-1	TRBD1	TRBJ1-2	few	TGCGCCAGCAGCTTACAGGGGCAGGGGTATGGCTACACCTTC	CASSLQGQGYGYTF
TRBV14	TRBD2	TRBJ2-1	.	TGTGCCAGCAGCCACCTAGCGGGAGGGGCTTCCTACAATGAGCAGTTCTTC	CASSHLAGGASYNEQFF
TRBV5-4	.	TRBJ2-2	.	TGTGCCAGCAGCTTGGAACGGTCGAACACCGGGGAGCTGTTTTTT	CASSLERSNTGELFF
TRBV5-4	.	TRBJ2-3	once	TGTGCCAGCAGCCCGGACAGGAGGGGGGGCACAGATACGCAGTATTTT	CASSPDRRGGTDTQYF
TRBV6-5	.	TRBJ1-2	.	TGTGCCAGCAGTTTGGGCGCAGGGTACGGCTACACCTTC	CASSLGAGYGYTF
TRBV6-5	.	TRBJ1-1	once	TGTGCCAGCAGGACGGTCGGACTAGTTGAAGCTTTCTTT	CASRTVGLVEAFF
TRBV5-1	TRBD1	TRBJ1-2	.	TGCGCCAGCAGCGGGACAGGGGACACCTATGGCTACACCTTC	CASSGTGDTYGYTF